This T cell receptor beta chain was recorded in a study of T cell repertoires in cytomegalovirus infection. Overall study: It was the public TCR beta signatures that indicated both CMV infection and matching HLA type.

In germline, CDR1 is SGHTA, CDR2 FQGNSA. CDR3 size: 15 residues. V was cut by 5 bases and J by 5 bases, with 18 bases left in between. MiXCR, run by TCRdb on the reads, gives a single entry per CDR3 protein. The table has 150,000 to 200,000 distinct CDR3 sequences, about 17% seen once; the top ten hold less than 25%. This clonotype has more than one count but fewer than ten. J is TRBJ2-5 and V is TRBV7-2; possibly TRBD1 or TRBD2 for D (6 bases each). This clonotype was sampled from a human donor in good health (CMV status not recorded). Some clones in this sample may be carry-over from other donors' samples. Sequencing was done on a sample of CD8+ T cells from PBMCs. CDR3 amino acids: CASSQAGGLSETQYF. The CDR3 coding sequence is TGTGCCAGCAGCCAAGCCGGGGGCCTGTCTGAGACCCAGTACTTC.